A single sample is the source of the 20 T cell receptor beta chains below, sequenced in a study of circulating CD8 cells and anti-PD-1 response in melanoma (dated by TCRdb to 2019 to 2021). The listed sequencing device is NextSeq 500. The QIAseq Immune Repertoire RNA Library Kit, Human TCR Panel, was used to prepare TCR libraries from about 15 ng of total RNA. TCRdb reprocessed the public reads (quality trimming at Q25 with fastp, clone calling with MiXCR) and kept in-frame beta chains. Rows merge per CDR3 protein into single entries with the most common DNA and genes. This sample holds about 530 distinct CDR3 sequences; roughly 6.4% were observed only once. The top ten constitute approximately 21% of the sample. Using a BD FACSAria II cell sorter, four subsets defined by PD-1 and/or TIGIT were sorted from live CD3+CD8+TCRalphabeta+ cells. Sequences were derived from CD8+ T cells from PBMCs, sampled at baseline or after one month of anti-PD-1 therapy (not recorded which). These receptors were taken from a human donor with melanoma.

This clonotype ranks as medium-sized. The chain uses TRBV6-1 and TRBJ1-1; 7 bases are a match to TRBD1. Unmatched junction bases numbered 7, after V lost 5 bases and J lost 1 base. The germline gives CDR1 MNHNS, CDR2 SASEGT. CDR3 length equals 15 residues. The CDR3 region has the DNA TGTGCCAGCAGTCTATGGGACAGCACGAACACTGAAGCTTTCTTT. As protein: CASSLWDSTNTEAFF.

This clonotype ranks as large. The chain is built from TRBV7-9 and TRBJ2-7, with TRBD1 matching over 9 bases. This CDR3 has 15 residues. Per germline, CDR1 SEHNR and CDR2 FQNEAQ (reference sequence). V dropped 5 bases and J dropped 6; count of bases not matched to a gene: 11. The CDR3 sequence: CASSPPGQGTSEQYF. For the CDR3, the DNA is TGTGCCAGCAGCCCCCCGGGACAGGGTACAAGCGAGCAGTACTTC.

This clonotype counts as large. CDR3 sequence: CASSLSSGSSYEQYF. The CDR3 nucleotides are TGTGCCAGCAGTTTATCTAGCGGGAGTTCCTACGAGCAGTACTTC. The chain employs TRBV27 and TRBJ2-7; 9 nucleotides align to TRBD2. V was clipped by 0 bases and J by 1 base; unmatched bases: 1. Germline CDR1 is MNHEY and CDR2 is SMNVEV (reference sequence). This CDR3 contains 15 residues.

There are a few counts of this clonotype. The rearrangement links TRBV19 to TRBJ2-3, with D unclear. This CDR3 is built from 11 residues. The germline CDR1 and CDR2 sequences are LNHDA and SQIVND (reference sequence). Deletions cut 6 bases from V and 1 base from J, with 2 bases between. CDR3 in DNA: TGTGCCAGTAGAGGCACAGATACGCAGTATTTT. Its protein is CASRGTDTQYF.

This clonotype is categorized as large. The chain carries TRBV7-8 and TRBJ2-3, with no clear D. The CDR3 length is 14 residues. Germline V gene lookup returns CDR1 SGHVS and CDR2 FQNEAQ. V lost 5 bases and J lost 3, with 12 bases in between. CDR3 in amino acids: CASSSVVGTDTQYF. The CDR3 DNA reads TGTGCCAGCAGCAGCGTGGTCGGTACAGATACGCAGTATTTT.

By share of the sample, this clonotype is large. The chain is built from TRBV7-2 and TRBJ2-3; 12 positions agree with TRBD2. The germline CDR1 and CDR2 sequences are SGHTA and FQGNSA. This CDR3 is built from 18 residues. Germline trimming cut 2 bases from V and 0 bases from J; bases unmatched to any gene: 6. The CDR3 DNA reads TGTGCCAGCAGCTTAATTTCTAGCGGGGGGGCTAGCACAGATACGCAGTATTTT. Its translation is CASSLISSGGASTDTQYF.

Within the sample, this clonotype is large. The chain employs TRBV20-1 and TRBJ1-3; no clear D gene. CDR1 is DFQATT and CDR2 is SNEGSKA in the germline V gene (reference sequence). The CDR3 spans 13 residues. The V gene lost 7 bases and the J gene lost 1 base, with 11 bases spanning the gap. CDR3 sequence reads: CSDQQTSGNTIYF. The CDR3 region has the DNA TGCAGTGACCAGCAGACATCTGGAAACACCATATATTTT.

This clonotype is large by share. The V and J genes are TRBV28 and TRBJ2-7; 7 positions match TRBD2. Trimming cost V 6 bases and J 3 bases; bases outside gene matches: 8. Germline V gene data show CDR1 as MDHEN and CDR2 as SYDVKM. This CDR3 is 14 amino acids long. As DNA, the CDR3 is TGTGCCAGCAGCCCCGCAACGGGGGGCTACGAGCAGTACTTC. It codes for CASSPATGGYEQYF.

This clonotype is categorized as large. The J gene is TRBJ2-5, the V gene TRBV2; D may be TRBD1 or TRBD2 (5 bases each). Trimming left V 4 bases short and J 6 bases short, with 6 bases between. The CDR3 is 11 amino acids. Germline CDR1 is SNHLY and CDR2 is FYNNEI. The CDR3 DNA reads as TGTGCCAGCAGTGGGGACCAGACCCAGTACTTC. It codes for CASSGDQTQYF.

Details on this clonotype: A read error may account for a junction end that differs from germline. The genes are TRBV12-3 or TRBV12-4 and TRBJ2-7, with D unclear. The length of the CDR3 is 12 residues. The CDR3 loop reads CACSLPGNEQYF. The CDR3 DNA sequence: TGTGCCTGCAGTTTACCTGGGAACGAGCAGTACTTC.

This clonotype is termed large. The rearrangement joins TRBV29-1 to TRBJ1-1, with 7 positions matching TRBD1. Germline V CDR1 and CDR2: SQVTM, ANQGSEA. CDR3 length equals 12 residues. The V segment lost 2 bases and the J segment 5 bases; nucleotides outside the gene matches: 2. In nucleotides, the CDR3 is TGCAGCGTTGAAAGACAGGGTACTGAAGCTTTCTTT. Translating gives CSVERQGTEAFF.

By sample fraction, this clonotype is large. The chain has TRBV29-1 and TRBJ2-1; 7 positions agree with TRBD1. Trimming cost V 6 bases and J 4 bases; bases outside gene matches: 6. Germline V gene data show CDR1 as SQVTM and CDR2 as ANQGSEA. The CDR3 loop spans 13 amino acids. The CDR3 here is CSVQGTEYNEQFF. The CDR3 DNA reads TGCAGCGTCCAAGGGACAGAATACAATGAGCAGTTCTTC.

This clonotype is medium-sized within its sample. This chain's CDR3 is CSARDLTRSDSSPLHF. The DNA of the CDR3 is TGCAGTGCTAGAGATCTCACTAGGTCGGATAGTTCACCCCTCCACTTT. The chain has TRBV20-1 and TRBJ1-6, with unresolved D. Germline CDR1 and CDR2: DFQATT and SNEGSKA (reference sequence). With 0 bases removed from V and 9 bases from J, the gap between germline ends came to 18 bases. The CDR3 spans 16 residues.

This clonotype qualifies as medium-sized. The chain links TRBV27 to TRBJ2-2; D perhaps matches TRBD2 (6 bases). V shed 5 bases and J shed 5 bases, with 9 bases lying between them. The CDR3 is made up of 13 amino acids. Germline CDR1 reads MNHEY; CDR2 reads SMNVEV (reference sequence). The CDR3 DNA sequence: TGTGCCAGCAGTCCACTAGCTACCGGGGAGCTGTTTTTT. This translates into CASSPLATGELFF.

In its sample, this clonotype ranks as medium-sized. This chain uses TRBV5-1 with TRBJ2-7, with 10 bases identical to TRBD2. Germline CDR1 is SGHRS and CDR2 is YFSETQ. The CDR3 runs to 16 residues. With 4 bases clipped from V and 2 bases from J, the junction kept 9 bases outside the gene matches. Written as DNA, the CDR3 is TGCGCCAGCAGCCCCCCCCTAGCGGGAGCAACCTACGAGCAGTACTTC. Amino acid sequence: CASSPPLAGATYEQYF.

This clonotype ranks as medium-sized. The chain employs TRBV20-1 and TRBJ2-3, with no clear D. Germline V CDR1 and CDR2: DFQATT, SNEGSKA (reference sequence). V was clipped by 1 base and J by 2 bases, with 13 bases between them. This CDR3 has 15 residues. CDR3 amino acids: CSARGDQHYTDTQYF. The CDR3 DNA is TGCAGTGCTAGAGGGGATCAGCACTACACAGATACGCAGTATTTT.

In its sample, this clonotype is large. The rearrangement uses TRBV28 and TRBJ2-3, with D perhaps being TRBD1 or TRBD2 (5 bases each). Germline CDR1 MDHEN, CDR2 SYDVKM. The CDR3 runs to 12 residues. V lost 7 bases and J lost 8, with 13 bases in between. The CDR3 reads CASTPPRGTQYF. Here the CDR3 DNA reads TGTGCCAGCACCCCCCCGAGGGGTACGCAGTATTTT.

By sample fraction, this clonotype is large. This CDR3 reads CASGVLTGPGNTIYF. For the CDR3, the DNA is TGTGCCAGCGGAGTATTGACAGGGCCTGGAAACACCATATATTTT. The chain couples TRBV28 to TRBJ1-3, with 7 bases aligning to TRBD1. CDR1 is MDHEN, CDR2 SYDVKM, per germline. V shed 8 bases, J shed 2 bases, and the junction held 9 bases outside the gene matches. The CDR3 extends over 15 amino acids.

This clonotype was counted between two and nine times. With a much larger clone just one base away, this may be a read error. The chain recombines TRBV20-1 with TRBJ2-7; D perhaps matches TRBD2 (5 bases). Deletions cut 3 bases from V and 2 bases from J, with 8 bases between. CDR3 size: 12 residues. Germline CDR1 and CDR2: DFQATT and SNEGSKA (reference sequence). CDR3 nucleotide sequence: TGCAGTGCTAGGGAGGCCCCCTACGAGCAGTACTTC. This encodes CSAREAPYEQYF.

This clonotype was seen only a few times. The V and J genes are TRBV27 and TRBJ2-5; D remains unclear. The CDR3 has 11 residues. Germline values: CDR1 MNHEY, CDR2 SMNVEV (reference sequence). The V end lost 3 bases, the J end lost 4 bases, and 3 bases lay between the germline ends. CDR3 amino acids: CASSFLETQYF. The CDR3 nucleotides read TGTGCCAGCAGTTTCTTAGAGACCCAGTACTTC.